The 16 T cell receptor beta chains below were found in one sample sequenced in a study of blood T cells in healthy people across ages. Through a sample-barcoded 5' primer and a J-beta primer mix, a second PCR was run for about 6 to 11 cycles. Using its own MiXCR run on the 5' RACE reads, TCRdb lists one record per CDR3 protein. The table shows some 700,000 distinct CDR3 sequences, with about a fifth occurring only once. The sequencing sample was made of blood. The receptor set was obtained from an older man in good health.

This clonotype has only a few counts. The V gene is TRBV12-3 or TRBV12-4, the J gene TRBJ2-3; perhaps TRBD2 as D (7 bases). The ends were cut back, 5 bases at V and 3 bases at J, with 18 bases in the middle. The length of the CDR3 is 16 residues. For the CDR3, the DNA is TGTGCCAGCAGTCCCAGGAGTGGGGGGGCGACAGATACGCAGTATTTT. It is translated as CASSPRSGGATDTQYF.

This chain uses TRBV5-5 with TRBJ2-3, with D perhaps matching TRBD1 (5 bases). The CDR3 consists of 16 residues. The germline V and J ends were trimmed by 2 bases and 2 bases, with 15 bases remaining between them. Germline values: CDR1 SGHKS, CDR2 YYEKEE (reference sequence). The CDR3 reads CASSFPDREDTDTQYF. CDR3 coding DNA: TGTGCCAGCAGCTTTCCCGACAGAGAAGACACAGATACGCAGTATTTT.

The chain links TRBV29-1 to TRBJ2-4; D not certain. V was shortened by 7 bases and J by 1 base, with 11 bases between the two germline ends. CDR1 is SQVTM, CDR2 ANQGSEA, per germline. This CDR3 region has 13 residues. The CDR3 DNA reads TGCAGCGCCGAGTGGGGTGCCAAAAACATTCAGTACTTC. Translated: CSAEWGAKNIQYF.

This rearrangement joins TRBV7-3 to TRBJ2-1; 9 positions agree with TRBD2. The CDR3 is made up of 15 amino acids. Germline loops: CDR1 SGHTA, CDR2 FQGTGA. Trimming at V came to 2 bases and at J to 9 bases, leaving 8 bases not matched to a gene. CDR3 in DNA: TGTGCCAGCAGCTTAGTCGGTAGCGGGAGAGGTGAGCAGTTCTTC. This codes for CASSLVGSGRGEQFF. Full variable domain (rest looked up from reference TRBV7-3 and TRBJ2-1): GAGVSQTPSNKVTEKGKYVELRCDPISGHTALYWYRQSLGQGPEFLIYFQGTGAADDSGLPNDRFFAVRPEGSVSTLKIQRTERGDSAVYLCASSLVGSGRGEQFFGPGTRLTVL.

In its sample, this clonotype was seen a few times. This chain links TRBV5-1 with TRBJ2-4, with no clear D. V lost 4 bases, J lost 7 bases, and 15 bases lay in between. This CDR3 contains 14 residues. Germline V gene lookup returns CDR1 SGHRS and CDR2 YFSETQ. The DNA of the CDR3 is TGCGCCAGCAGCGGCCCGACACTGAACAACATTCAGTACTTC. This translates into CASSGPTLNNIQYF.

V is TRBV2 and J is TRBJ2-1; 9 bases align to TRBD2. This CDR3 comprises 15 residues. The J segment lost 10 bases and the V segment lost 4 bases, leaving 11 bases of the junction unmatched. CDR1 is SNHLY and CDR2 is FYNNEI in the germline V gene. CDR3 sequence: CASSVVAGARGEQFF. CDR3 nucleotides: TGTGCCAGCAGTGTAGTAGCGGGGGCCCGCGGAGAGCAGTTCTTC. The full variable domain, completed using reference TRBV2 and TRBJ2-1, is EPEVTQTPSHQVTQMGQEVILRCVPISNHLYFYWYRQILGQKVEFLVSFYNNEISEKSEIFDDQFSVERPDGSNFTLKIRSTKLEDSAMYFCASSVVAGARGEQFFGPGTRLTVL.

In this sample, this clonotype turned up a few times. The rearrangement joins TRBV2 to TRBJ2-1; TRBD2 matches at 12 bases. The length of the CDR3 is 15 residues. V lost 2 bases, J lost 7 bases, and 3 bases stayed unmatched. Germline CDR1 SNHLY, CDR2 FYNNEI. The CDR3 bases are TGTGCCAGCAGTGAACTAGCGGGGGGGCTTAATGAGCAGTTCTTC. This gives the protein CASSELAGGLNEQFF.

DNA of the CDR3: TGTGCCAGCAGTGCAAACACAGGGGTAAGGCCCCAGCATTTT. This codes for CASSANTGVRPQHF. The rearrangement links TRBV6-2 or TRBV6-3 to TRBJ1-5; 7 positions agree with TRBD1. The CDR3 covers 14 residues. CDR1 is MNHEY, CDR2 SVGEGT, per germline. The J segment lost 9 bases and the V segment lost 5 bases, leaving 10 bases of the junction unmatched.

The J gene is TRBJ1-1, the V gene TRBV15, with a possible D match to TRBD1 (6 bases). V was pared by 0 bases and J by 6 bases, with 14 bases between. The CDR3 contains 15 residues. In germline, CDR1 is LNHNV, CDR2 YYDKDF (reference sequence). The CDR3 sequence is CATSRDWGGVAEAFF. In DNA, the CDR3 is TGTGCCACCAGCAGAGATTGGGGGGGCGTCGCTGAAGCTTTCTTT. Full variable domain (missing parts from reference TRBV15 and TRBJ1-1): DAMVIQNPRYQVTQFGKPVTLSCSQTLNHNVMYWYQQKSSQAPKLLFHYYDKDFNNEADTPDNFQSRRPNTSFCFLDIRSPGLGDTAMYLCATSRDWGGVAEAFFGQGTRLTVV.

The chain has TRBV9 and TRBJ2-1, with D maybe TRBD2 (5 bases). V lost 0 bases and J 7 bases, leaving 17 bases between the germline ends. Germline V gene sequence: CDR1 SGDLS, CDR2 YYNGEE. The CDR3 runs 16 residues. The CDR3 nucleotides are TGTGCCAGCAGCGTAGCTTCTAGCAGGATTGGGAATGAGCAGTTCTTC. It is translated as CASSVASSRIGNEQFF.

The chain has TRBV6-1 and TRBJ1-1, with 7 bases matching TRBD1. The CDR3 consists of 17 residues. In germline, CDR1 is MNHNS, CDR2 SASEGT. The ends lost 5 bases at V and 5 bases at J; junction bases unmatched: 17. The CDR3 region is CASSKTAGGGFGTEAFF. Written as DNA, the CDR3 is TGTGCCAGCAGTAAGACCGCAGGGGGGGGCTTTGGAACTGAAGCTTTCTTT.

The chain employs TRBV10-3 and TRBJ2-7; D uncertain. V was cut by 3 bases and J by 0 bases, with 6 bases left in between. This CDR3 has 13 residues. Germline V CDR1 and CDR2: ENHRY, SYGVKD. In nucleotides, the CDR3 is TGTGCCATCAGTGAACCGGGCTCCTACGAGCAGTACGTC. It is translated as CAISEPGSYEQYV.

This rearrangement joins TRBV12-3 or TRBV12-4 to TRBJ2-3, with a weak D call TRBD1 (6 bases). Trimming removed 3 bases from V and 6 bases from J, with 13 bases in between. This CDR3 spans 14 amino acids. CDR3 in DNA: TGTGCCAGCAGTTTCACAGGGCCGCCTGATACGCAGTATTTT. This translates into CASSFTGPPDTQYF.

This chain joins TRBV29-1 and TRBJ2-1; 8 bases are shared with TRBD2. Looked up from germline, CDR1 is SQVTM and CDR2 is ANQGSEA. The CDR3 consists of 14 residues. The junction had 8 bases not matched to a gene; V was cut back by 6 bases and J by 4 bases. The CDR3 bases are TGCAGCGTGCCGGGACTAGTAGGTTACAATGAGCAGTTCTTC. Its protein product is CSVPGLVGYNEQFF.

The V gene is TRBV7-9, the J gene TRBJ1-2, with D unresolved. Trimming took off 2 bases at V and 5 bases at J, with 3 bases between the two ends. In germline, CDR1 is SEHNR, CDR2 FQNEAQ (reference sequence). The CDR3 runs to 11 residues. CDR3 region: CASSLQYGYTF. The DNA for the CDR3 is TGTGCCAGCAGCTTACAGTATGGCTACACCTTC. Drawing the rest from reference TRBV7-9 and TRBJ1-2, the complete variable domain is DTGVSQNPRHKITKRGQNVTFRCDPISEHNRLYWYRQTLGQGPEFLTYFQNEAQLEKSRLLSDRFSAERPKGSFSTLEIQRTEQGDSAMYLCASSLQYGYTFGSGTRLTVV.

A few counts support this clonotype. The CDR3 DNA reads TGTGCCAGCAGTGAAGCGAAGCTCAGGAGGGACACTGAAGCTTTCTTT. Its protein is CASSEAKLRRDTEAFF. V gene TRBV2 combines with J gene TRBJ1-1; D gene unclear. From germline, CDR1 is SNHLY and CDR2 FYNNEI. There are 16 residues in the CDR3. Trimming shortened V by 0 bases and J by 3 bases, and 14 bases separated the two germline ends.